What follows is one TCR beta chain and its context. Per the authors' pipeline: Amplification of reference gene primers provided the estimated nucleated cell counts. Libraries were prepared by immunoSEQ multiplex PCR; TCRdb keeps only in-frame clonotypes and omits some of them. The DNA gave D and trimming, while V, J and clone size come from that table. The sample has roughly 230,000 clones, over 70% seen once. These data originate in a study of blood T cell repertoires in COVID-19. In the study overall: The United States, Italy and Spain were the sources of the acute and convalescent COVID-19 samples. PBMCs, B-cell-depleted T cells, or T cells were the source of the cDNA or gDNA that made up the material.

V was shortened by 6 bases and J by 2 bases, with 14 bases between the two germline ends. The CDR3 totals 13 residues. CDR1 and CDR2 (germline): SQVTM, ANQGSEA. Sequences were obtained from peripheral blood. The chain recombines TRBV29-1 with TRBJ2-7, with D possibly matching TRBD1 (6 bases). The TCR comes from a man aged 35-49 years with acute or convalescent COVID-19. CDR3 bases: TGCAGCGTGAGGACAGACGTGGCCTACGAGCAGTACTTC. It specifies CSVRTDVAYEQYF.